This entry lists 23 T cell receptor beta chains sequenced from one sample in a study of vaccination and CD4 T cells after COVID-19. Scientists ran DNA taken from cultured CD4+ T cells through the Oncomine TCR Beta short-read assay for sequencing. Via MiXCR, TCRdb re-called the PCR reads, giving one row per CDR3 protein. The data show about 18,000 distinct CDR3 sequences, 40% to 65% seen once. The sample's treatment: roughly ten-day PBMC culture with coronavirus spike peptide pools or control peptides (ViraFEST assay). Which antigens these TCRs recognize remains unknown. Sequencing used CD4+ T cells from blood, cultured in vitro, obtained before SARS-CoV-2 vaccination. The receptor set was obtained from a human donor who had recovered from COVID-19.

The CDR3: CASSSDDRIAEQYF. The CDR3 DNA reads as TGTGCCAGCAGCTCAGACGACAGGATCGCCGAGCAGTACTTC. The chain links TRBV7-2 to TRBJ2-7, with a weak D call TRBD1 (6 bases). This CDR3 has 14 residues. Deletions cut 4 bases from V and 6 bases from J, with 16 bases between. Germline CDR1 reads SGHTA; CDR2 reads FQGNSA.

The J gene is TRBJ1-1, the V gene TRBV20-1; possible D gene TRBD1, 6 bases. This CDR3 is 17 amino acids long. Germline CDR1 and CDR2: DFQATT and SNEGSKA (reference sequence). V was shortened by 0 bases and J by 2 bases, with 19 bases between the two germline ends. The CDR3 region is CSARDVAGALVNTEAFF. The CDR3 DNA sequence: TGCAGTGCTAGAGATGTGGCAGGGGCTCTGGTTAACACTGAAGCTTTCTTT.

Only one count was recorded for this clonotype. This chain joins TRBV20-1 and TRBJ2-7; 10 bases map to TRBD2. This CDR3 contains 13 residues. With V trimmed by 6 bases and J by 5 bases, 7 bases remained unmatched. Per germline, CDR1 DFQATT and CDR2 SNEGSKA (reference sequence). CDR3 DNA: TGCAGTGCGGAAACTAGCGGGGTAAACGAGCAGTACTTC. It encodes CSAETSGVNEQYF.

The gene calls are TRBV20-1 and TRBJ1-1, with 9 bases that match TRBD1. Germline V gene data show CDR1 as DFQATT and CDR2 as SNEGSKA (reference sequence). This CDR3 is 14 amino acids long. V trimming: 6 bases; J trimming: 0 bases; junction bases outside the gene matches: 5. The CDR3 sequence: CSAPGQGMNTEAFF. The CDR3 nucleotides read TGCAGTGCCCCGGGACAGGGAATGAACACTGAAGCTTTCTTT.

The chain employs TRBV6-2 or TRBV6-3 and TRBJ1-1; D remains ambiguous. Trimming cost V 0 bases and J 9 bases, with 8 bases left between them. The CDR3 is made up of 12 amino acids. From germline, CDR1 is MNHEY and CDR2 SVGEGT. This CDR3 reads CASSYSSTQAFF. The CDR3 DNA sequence: TGTGCCAGCAGTTACTCGAGTACCCAAGCTTTCTTT.

This clonotype was detected once. V gene TRBV4-3 combines with J gene TRBJ2-1, with 7 bases identical to TRBD2. The CDR3 sequence is 15 residues long. V trimming: 0 bases; J trimming: 5 bases; junction bases outside the gene matches: 4. Per germline, CDR1 LGHNA and CDR2 YSLEER. In DNA form, the CDR3 reads TGCGCCAGCAGCCAAGAGGGAGGGCGGGACAATGAGCAGTTCTTC. Protein: CASSQEGGRDNEQFF.

The chain joins TRBV6-1 to TRBJ2-3; D possibly corresponds to TRBD1 (6 bases). Germline CDR1 reads MNHNS; CDR2 reads SASEGT. Trimming shortened V by 8 bases and J by 4 bases, and 25 bases separated the two germline ends. The CDR3 covers 17 residues. The CDR3 coding sequence is TGTGCCAGCTCAGGCGGGCAGGGGCTTTCGTCTCCAGATACGCAGTATTTT. Its translation: CASSGGQGLSSPDTQYF.

In its sample, this clonotype was seen a few times. The chain recombines TRBV20-1 with TRBJ2-7, with TRBD1 matching 7 bases. Trimming at V came to 5 bases and at J to 3 bases, leaving 10 bases not matched to a gene. The CDR3 totals 14 residues. CDR1 and CDR2 from the germline V gene are DFQATT and SNEGSKA (reference sequence). The CDR3 DNA reads as TGCAGTGCTCGATCCCCGGGACAGAACTACGAGCAGTACTTC. As protein: CSARSPGQNYEQYF.

The rearrangement links TRBV7-9 to TRBJ2-5; D perhaps matches TRBD2 (6 bases). The V gene's germline CDR1 is SEHNR and CDR2 FQNEAQ (reference sequence). Trimming left V 5 bases short and J 1 base short, with 11 bases between. The CDR3 is 14 amino acids. CDR3 protein: CASSPSGVQETQYF. The CDR3 nucleotides are TGTGCCAGCAGCCCTTCGGGAGTCCAAGAGACCCAGTACTTC.

This clonotype was seen a few times. V gene TRBV27 combines with J gene TRBJ1-3, with D maybe TRBD1 (5 bases). In germline, CDR1 is MNHEY, CDR2 SMNVEV (reference sequence). V was shortened by 8 bases and J by 0 bases, with 5 bases between the two germline ends. The CDR3 totals 12 residues. The chain's CDR3 is CASGHSGNTIYF. Written as DNA, the CDR3 is TGTGCCAGCGGACACTCTGGAAACACCATATATTTT.

The chain uses TRBV6-1 and TRBJ1-5; D possibly corresponds to TRBD1 (5 bases). CDR3 length: 13 residues. Germline-derived CDR1 and CDR2 are MNHNS and SASEGT. With 6 bases removed from V and 6 bases from J, the gap between germline ends came to 12 bases. The CDR3, as DNA: TGTGCCAGCAGGGCGGGACTGATTCAGCCCCAGCATTTT. Translated, it gives CASRAGLIQPQHF.

The chain combines TRBV6-2 or TRBV6-3 with TRBJ1-1; TRBD1 matches at 9 bases. The J segment lost 3 bases and the V segment lost 7 bases, leaving 9 bases of the junction unmatched. Germline lookup yields CDR1 MNHEY and CDR2 SVGEGT. The CDR3 loop spans 15 amino acids. CDR3 sequence: CASTDGQGKDTEAFF. The CDR3 nucleotides are TGTGCCAGCACCGATGGACAGGGGAAGGACACTGAAGCTTTCTTT.

This clonotype was found a few times. The genes are TRBV7-2 and TRBJ1-5, with D possibly matching TRBD1 (5 bases). Germline CDR1 and CDR2: SGHTA and FQGNSA. The CDR3 length is 15 residues. V was clipped by 2 bases and J by 9 bases, with 17 bases between them. As DNA, the CDR3 is TGTGCCAGCAGCTTAACCGGGACGGCGCAGGGGCCCCAGCATTTT. Translating gives CASSLTGTAQGPQHF.

In this sample, this clonotype turned up a few times. The chain joins TRBV24-1 to TRBJ2-7; the match to TRBD1 covers 9 bases. With 5 bases clipped from V and 6 bases from J, the junction kept 10 bases outside the gene matches. CDR1 is KGHDR, CDR2 SFDVKD, per germline. The length of the CDR3 is 15 residues. CDR3 nucleotides: TGTGCCACCAGTGTCCAGTGGACAGGGGAGCCCGAGCAGTACTTC. Amino acids: CATSVQWTGEPEQYF.

The rearrangement uses TRBV11-3 and TRBJ2-3, with no clear D. The V gene lost 0 bases and the J gene lost 10 bases, with 11 bases spanning the gap. The CDR3 has 13 residues. CDR1 is SGHNT and CDR2 is YENEEA in the germline V gene. The DNA for the CDR3 is TGTGCCAGCAGCTTAGAGATGGGCTCACCGCAGTATTTT. This gives the protein CASSLEMGSPQYF.

The gene calls are TRBV6-5 and TRBJ1-1; 7 bases agree with TRBD1. Germline V gene sequence: CDR1 MNHEY, CDR2 SVGAGI. This CDR3 contains 16 residues. With 4 bases clipped from V and 4 bases from J, the junction kept 12 bases outside the gene matches. CDR3 amino acids: CASSSQEGATGTEAFF. In DNA form, the CDR3 reads TGTGCCAGCAGTTCTCAGGAGGGGGCGACGGGCACTGAAGCTTTCTTT.

In its sample, this clonotype was seen a few times. The genes are TRBV29-1 and TRBJ1-2; D remains unclear. V was clipped by 7 bases and J by 4 bases, with 16 bases between them. From germline, CDR1 is SQVTM and CDR2 ANQGSEA. The CDR3 has 13 amino acids. In DNA, the CDR3 is TGCAGCGCCGCGACTCCTGGGTCCTATGGCTACACCTTC. It is translated as CSAATPGSYGYTF.

The rearrangement uses TRBV5-5 and TRBJ1-5; possible D gene TRBD1, 6 bases. This CDR3 is built from 15 residues. CDR1 and CDR2 from the germline V gene are SGHKS and YYEKEE (reference sequence). Trimming left V 4 bases short and J 0 bases short, with 11 bases between. CDR3 loop: CASSEDSYSNQPQHF. The DNA for the CDR3 is TGTGCCAGCAGCGAGGACAGTTATAGCAATCAGCCCCAGCATTTT.

This chain joins TRBV25-1 and TRBJ1-1; TRBD1 might be the D (5 bases). From germline, CDR1 is MGHDK and CDR2 SYGVNS. V was pared by 9 bases and J by 4 bases, with 9 bases between. The CDR3 has 11 amino acids. As DNA, the CDR3 is TGTGCCAGTTCACAGGTCACTGAAGCTTTCTTT. Translation gives CASSQVTEAFF.

This clonotype was observed a handful of times. The V gene is TRBV5-4, the J gene TRBJ2-5; possibly TRBD1 or TRBD2 for D (6 bases each). The CDR3 is made up of 14 amino acids. Germline CDR1 and CDR2: SGHNT and YYREEE (reference sequence). The V gene lost 5 bases and the J gene lost 7 bases, with 18 bases spanning the gap. The CDR3 bases are TGTGCCAGCAGTCTTACCGGGGGCGGTGGGACCCAGTACTTC. It translates to CASSLTGGGGTQYF.

Regarding this clonotype: A much larger clone differs from this one at a single base, so this may be a read error. The J gene is TRBJ1-2, the V gene TRBV20-1; perhaps TRBD1 as D (5 bases). There are 11 residues in the CDR3. V was trimmed by 3 bases and J by 12 bases, leaving 14 bases between them. CDR1 and CDR2 (germline): DFQATT, SNEGSKA (reference sequence). The DNA for the CDR3 is TGCAGTGCTAGTATGGGGGTAGGCCACACCTTC. Translating it yields CSASMGVGHTF.

The V gene is TRBV2, the J gene TRBJ2-3; D might be TRBD2 (6 bases). Germline V gene lookup returns CDR1 SNHLY and CDR2 FYNNEI. Trimming cost V 5 bases and J 6 bases, with 15 bases left between them. The CDR3 is 14 residues long. The CDR3 DNA is TGTGCCAGCAGTCGGGACGGTCGGGGGGATACGCAGTATTTT. Its translation: CASSRDGRGDTQYF.

This clonotype has a single count. V is TRBV20-1 and J is TRBJ2-7, with 9 bases that match TRBD2. The CDR3 contains 16 residues. Germline values: CDR1 DFQATT, CDR2 SNEGSKA (reference sequence). The V segment lost 0 bases and the J segment 4 bases; nucleotides outside the gene matches: 10. CDR3 DNA: TGCAGTGCTAGAGATAAGGTCCTCCTAGCGGGGTACGAGCAGTACTTC. Translating gives CSARDKVLLAGYEQYF.